This T cell receptor beta chain emerged from a study of metastatic and nonmetastatic thyroid tumors. Overall study context: Samples came from malignant and benign thyroid patients, and repertoires were compared across blood and tumor or nodule tissue. Whole-study results and caveats: In blood and tumor, TCR beta diversity was reportedly significantly higher in malignant thyroid tumors than in benign nodules.

This CDR3 has 15 amino acids. In germline, CDR1 is GTSNPN, CDR2 SVGIG (reference sequence). The V gene lost 3 bases and the J gene lost 2 bases, with 14 bases spanning the gap. As to this clone: Its antigen is undetermined. Other nucleotide sequences in the sample specify the same CDR3.

Source study methods: It was from CDR3 differences across clinicopathological groups that a distant-metastasis classifier for papillary thyroid cancer was built. With MiXCR, TCRdb called clones anew from the PCR reads. V and J calls and clone size were set by TCRdb, not the authors. The repertoire holds 32,000 or so clones, with roughly a sixth as singletons. Prior to thyroid surgery, none of the patients had received any treatment. This TCR came from a male donor with papillary thyroid cancer or a benign thyroid nodule (not recorded which). Some clones in this sample may be carry-over from other donors' samples. Sequencing input: blood. The chain employs TRBV30 and TRBJ1-3; tentative D call: TRBD1 (5 bases). The CDR3 is CAWRFTAGAGNTIYF. In nucleotides, the CDR3 is TGTGCCTGGAGATTCACGGCGGGGGCTGGAAACACCATATATTTT.